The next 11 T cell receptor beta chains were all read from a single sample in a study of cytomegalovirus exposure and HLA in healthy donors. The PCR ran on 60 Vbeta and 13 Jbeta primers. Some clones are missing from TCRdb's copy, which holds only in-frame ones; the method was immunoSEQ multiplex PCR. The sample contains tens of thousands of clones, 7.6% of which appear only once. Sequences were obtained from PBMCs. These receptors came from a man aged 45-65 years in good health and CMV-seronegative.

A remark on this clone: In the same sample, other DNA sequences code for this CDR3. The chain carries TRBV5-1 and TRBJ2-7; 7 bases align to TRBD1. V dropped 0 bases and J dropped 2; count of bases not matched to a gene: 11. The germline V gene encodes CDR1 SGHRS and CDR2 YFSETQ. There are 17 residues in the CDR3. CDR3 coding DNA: TGCGCCAGCAGCTTGGGAGCAGGGGGATTGATCCCCTACGAGCAGTACTTC. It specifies CASSLGAGGLIPYEQYF.

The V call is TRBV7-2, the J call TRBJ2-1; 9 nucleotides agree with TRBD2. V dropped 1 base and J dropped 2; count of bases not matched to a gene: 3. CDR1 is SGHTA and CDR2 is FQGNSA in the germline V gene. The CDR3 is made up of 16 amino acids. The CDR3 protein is CASSLEAGGTYNEQFF. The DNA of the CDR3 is TGTGCCAGCAGCTTAGAAGCGGGAGGCACCTACAATGAGCAGTTCTTC.

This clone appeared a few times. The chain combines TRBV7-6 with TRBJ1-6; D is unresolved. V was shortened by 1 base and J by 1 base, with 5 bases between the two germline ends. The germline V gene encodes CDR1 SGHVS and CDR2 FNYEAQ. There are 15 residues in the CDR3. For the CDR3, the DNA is TGTGCCAGCAGCTTAGAACAGTCCTATAATTCACCCCTCCACTTT. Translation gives CASSLEQSYNSPLHF.

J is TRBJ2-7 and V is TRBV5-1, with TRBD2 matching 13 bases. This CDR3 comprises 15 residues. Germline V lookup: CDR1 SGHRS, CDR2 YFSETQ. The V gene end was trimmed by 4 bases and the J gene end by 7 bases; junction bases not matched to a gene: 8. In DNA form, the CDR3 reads TGCGCCAGCAGCGAGGGACTAGCGGGATTACGTGAGCAGTACTTC. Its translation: CASSEGLAGLREQYF. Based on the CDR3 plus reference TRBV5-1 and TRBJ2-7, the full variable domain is KAGVTQTPRYLIKTRGQQVTLSCSPISGHRSVSWYQQTPGQGLQFLFEYFSETQRNKGNFPGRFSGRQFSNSRSEMNVSTLELGDSALYLCASSEGLAGLREQYFGPGTRLTVT.

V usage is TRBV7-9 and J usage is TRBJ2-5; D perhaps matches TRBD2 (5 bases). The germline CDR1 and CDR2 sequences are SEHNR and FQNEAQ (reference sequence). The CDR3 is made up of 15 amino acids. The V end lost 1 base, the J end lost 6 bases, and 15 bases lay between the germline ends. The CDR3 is CASSLGAAGKKTQYF. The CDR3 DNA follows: TGTGCCAGCAGCTTAGGGGCGGCCGGGAAGAAGACCCAGTACTTC.

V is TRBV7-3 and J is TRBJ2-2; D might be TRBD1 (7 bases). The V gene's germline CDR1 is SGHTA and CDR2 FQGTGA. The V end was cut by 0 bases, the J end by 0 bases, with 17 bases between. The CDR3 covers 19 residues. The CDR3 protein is CASSLTAGQPIPNTGELFF. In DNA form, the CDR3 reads TGTGCCAGCAGCTTAACCGCGGGACAGCCCATTCCGAACACCGGGGAGCTGTTTTTT.

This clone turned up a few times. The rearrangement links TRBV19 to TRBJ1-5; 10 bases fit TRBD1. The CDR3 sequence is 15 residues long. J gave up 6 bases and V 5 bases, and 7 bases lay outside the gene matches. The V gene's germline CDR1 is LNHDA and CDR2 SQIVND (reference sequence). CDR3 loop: CASSSTGGAPQPQHF. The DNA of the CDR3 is TGTGCCAGTAGTTCGACAGGGGGCGCCCCTCAGCCCCAGCATTTT.

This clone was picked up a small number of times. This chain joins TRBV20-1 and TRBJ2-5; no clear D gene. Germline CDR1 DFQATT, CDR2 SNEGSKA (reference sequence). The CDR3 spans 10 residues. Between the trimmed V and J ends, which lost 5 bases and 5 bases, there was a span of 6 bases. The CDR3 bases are TGCAGTGCTGCGCGGGAGACCCAGTACTTC. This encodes CSAARETQYF.

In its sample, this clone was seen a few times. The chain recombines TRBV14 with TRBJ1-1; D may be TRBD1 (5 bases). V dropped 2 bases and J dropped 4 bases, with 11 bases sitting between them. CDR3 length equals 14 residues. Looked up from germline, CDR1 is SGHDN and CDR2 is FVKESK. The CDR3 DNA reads TGTGCCAGCAGCCAAAAGTTGGGGGGCACTGAAGCTTTCTTT. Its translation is CASSQKLGGTEAFF.

CDR3 nucleotides: TGCGCCAGCAGCCAAGGAGACACTGCAACTAATGAAAAACTGTTTTTT. Encoded protein: CASSQGDTATNEKLFF. V and J are TRBV4-1 and TRBJ1-4; the D is unclear. The germline V and J ends were trimmed by 1 base and 0 bases, with 9 bases remaining between them. The germline gives CDR1 MGHRA, CDR2 YSYEKL. This CDR3 comprises 16 residues.

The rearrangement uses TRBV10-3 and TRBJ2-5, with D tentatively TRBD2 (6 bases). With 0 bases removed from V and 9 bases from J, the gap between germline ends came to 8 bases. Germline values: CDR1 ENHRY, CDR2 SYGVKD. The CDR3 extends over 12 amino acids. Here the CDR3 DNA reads TGTGCCATCAGTGAGTCGAGGGAGGCCCAGTACTTC. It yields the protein CAISESREAQYF.